A selection of T cell receptor beta chains follows, all from one sample in a study of spatial heterogeneity in lung cancer. In TCRdb, the 5' RACE reads were re-called with MiXCR into one record per CDR3 protein. The repertoire has 50,000 to 65,000 distinct CDR3 sequences, 7% to 10% of them found once; the top ten carry around 16%. Sequencing was performed on PBMCs, taken at surgery. These receptors were collected from a female donor with early-stage non-small cell lung cancer. CDR3s include the opening cysteine and the closing phenylalanine or tryptophan. The order of the fields is D gene, V gene, CDR3 protein. D genes are given only for firm matches.

>.|TRBV21-1
CASSPRLGHHQETQYF
>.|TRBV9
CASSPKGDTQYF
>.|TRBV15
CATSRENTDTQYF
>TRBD1|TRBV29-1
CSVGQGKATNEKLFF
>.|TRBV5-1
CASSPGTPTNYGYTF
>.|TRBV11-3
CASRSQRGYNEQFF
>.|TRBV5-4
CASSLRDFNSPLHF
>.|TRBV7-8
CASSLGVTGLGAKNIQYF
>TRBD1|TRBV3-1
CASSHGQAATQPQHF
>TRBD2|TRBV19
CASSIQRGPGELFF
>TRBD1|TRBV9
CASSFGQGDSPLHF
>.|TRBV11-2
CASSLDSMTGNEQFF
>.|TRBV7-8
CASSPNREFEAFF
>.|TRBV28
CASSYGTLAYNEQFF
>.|TRBV14
CASSRSTSSIYEQYF
>.|TRBV7-8
CASSLWGGPSSYEQYF
>TRBD1|TRBV20-1
CSAPRTGSSYNEQFF
>.|TRBV12-3/TRBV12-4
CASNLQENYGYTF
>.|TRBV28
CASSESDGRMAQHF
>TRBD1|TRBV3-1
CASSQDPWTGDVNEKLFF
>TRBD2|TRBV14
CASSQGWGTSVNEQFF
>.|TRBV11-2
CASSLTGSNTGELFF
>.|TRBV20-1
CSARDYLPGAEAFF
>TRBD2|TRBV7-3
CASSQAGYNEQFF
>TRBD2|TRBV12-3/TRBV12-4
CASREGRASGANVLTF
>TRBD1|TRBV11-1
CASSLDRGSGTDTQYF
>TRBD1|TRBV7-9
CASTLAGTGDTGELFF
>TRBD1|TRBV12-3/TRBV12-4
CASSSRGGSGNTIYF
>.|TRBV19
CASSIVSARDLREETQYF
>TRBD2|TRBV24-1
CATSSSGRTDTQYF
>.|TRBV12-3/TRBV12-4
CASSLGGEAYGYTF
>.|TRBV28
CASSLGAGNSPLHF
>TRBD1|TRBV27
CASSLSTGGLRSPLHF
>.|TRBV11-1
CASSRGRRPYF
>TRBD1|TRBV11-2
CASTTGQVNEQFF
>.|TRBV7-9
CASSLDRPSYEQYF
>.|TRBV10-3
CAISEGQYNEQFF
>.|TRBV3-1
CASSHRGPWETQYF
>TRBD2|TRBV9
CASSVGTTQETQYF
>TRBD2|TRBV20-1
CSALSGGQETQYF
>TRBD1|TRBV11-2
CASRSGQGRTGELFF
>.|TRBV4-1
CASSQEPRPGEQYF
>.|TRBV30
CAWNGGTNTEAFF
>.|TRBV19
CASSIALGVGYTF
>TRBD1|TRBV24-1
CATSALRGDRGSYNEQFF
>.|TRBV20-1
CSAADSYADTQYF
>TRBD1|TRBV20-1
CSARGQLLNYGYTF
>TRBD1|TRBV29-1
CSVETGANYGYTF
>.|TRBV11-2
CASSLVMSDNSPLHF
>.|TRBV11-2
CASSLDERGYTF
>.|TRBV6-1
CASSTGGLYGYTF
>TRBD1|TRBV28
CASSQTGGTEAFF
>TRBD1|TRBV5-1
CASSATGGDGNQPQHF
>TRBD1|TRBV7-2
CASSSGTGGNNEQFF